This T cell receptor beta chain was documented in a study of molecular identifiers for immune sequencing clone quantification (dated by TCRdb to the late 2010s). As for the study more broadly: For a replicate experiment, the RNA from either approximately 20,000 or 98,000 naive CD8 T cells was divided into five aliquots, and four of those aliquots went on to sequencing. This methods study used CD8 T cells to benchmark TCR RNA copy counting and molecular-identifier clustering-based TCR repertoire sequencing (MIDCIRS).

Libraries of naive CD8 T cells were generated from roughly 20,000 to 1,000,000 sorted cells, with 10%, 30% or 50% of the purified RNA used. Naive CD8 T cells were FACS-sorted as CD8+CD4-CCR7+CD45RA+ on a BD FACSAria II into RLT Plus buffer. Roughly nine TCR copies' worth of Jurkat RNA were spiked into about 20,000-1,100,000 naive CD8 T cell samples to test detection sensitivity. Enrichment of CD8 T cells was done with RosetteSep CD8+ T Cell Enrichment Cocktail plus Ficoll-Paque, and ACK red cell lysis came afterward. This clonotype was seen at least ten times. Its binding antigen is unknown. No much larger clone exists at a distance of one base, and base qualities are not known. Library construction relied on PCR. Instrument on record: Illumina HiSeq 4000. Bulk TCR libraries were made following a previously described method, with the TCR primers given in Table S5. Total RNA was purified with the Qiagen AllPrep DNA/RNA kit. Before analysis, reads from multiple sequencing runs of one library were combined. Per the authors' processing: Reads were retained only if an exact TCR constant sequence was present, and the retained reads were trimmed to 150 nt and grouped according to their 12-nt molecular barcodes. Reads in each barcode group were sub-clustered using a 15% Levenshtein threshold, and a quality-weighted consensus sequence was built for each RNA molecule. Non-functional sequences were discarded, and so were lower-count sequences lying one edit away from another sequence. Based on a fit of two negative binomial distributions, barcode sub-clusters having less than 20% of the maximum read count were discarded. TCRdb redid the processing of the public reads, applying fastp at Q25 and MiXCR, and retained in-frame beta chains. Here each entry gathers all rows of one CDR3 protein and keeps the most common genes and DNA. The V and J calls, along with clone size, are taken from TCRdb and not from the paper's own processing. In this sample the table shows under 650,000 distinct CDR3 sequences, about 20% of which occur a single time. Of the sample, roughly 0.83% falls within the top ten clones.

General study outcomes and caveats: Even against a background of approximately 1 million naive CD8 T cells, spiked-in Jurkat TCR RNA amounting to a single cell's worth was reported to be detectable. In CMV-specific effector cells, over 97% of molecules were held by clones above 20 RNA copies, whereas under 1% of molecules were held by such clones in naive cells. Modeling gave around 2.7 recovered TCR RNA copies per cell versus 7.5 to 10 by digital PCR, implying about 30% capture efficiency. Highly expanded clone sizes could be underestimated if identical TCR molecules share a barcode. Naive libraries contained spiked-in Jurkat TCR RNA (more than nine copies' worth), which is not part of the donor repertoire. Without barcode sub-clustering, chimeric consensus sequences inflated TCR diversity; chimeras reached as high as 47%.

Spanning cysteine to phenylalanine, the CDR3 consists of 13 amino acids. Only the CDR3 DNA is retained, 39 bases long and in frame from the first base. Looking up the germline V gene (reference sequence) yields CDR1 DFQATT and CDR2 SNEGSKA. V ends up 3 bases short and J 2 bases short, with an unmatched junction base count of 1. The clonotype originates from a human donor in good health. Some libraries in this study had Jurkat cell RNA spiked in. The rearranged segments are TRBV20-1 and TRBJ2-7; TRBD2 fits 10 bases in the junction. The material sequenced was naive CD8+ T cells from blood, with Jurkat cell RNA spiked in. This sample's cell subset or site label indicates: FACS-sorted CD8+CD4-CCR7+CD45RA+ naive T cells. CDR3 sequence: CSARLAGAYEQYF. Here is the DNA: TGCAGTGCTAGGCTAGCGGGAGCCTACGAGCAGTACTTC.